This T cell receptor beta chain is from a study of identifying expanded T cells in peripheral blood. Study conclusions and caveats: Two-week clone count variance significantly increased as total template count grew.

No infections or other immune events were documented during collection. On this clone itself: The antigen remains unidentified.

This CDR3 is built from 17 residues. V lost 1 base to trimming and J lost 3 bases; unmatched junction nucleotides: 8. CDR1 SEHNR and CDR2 FQNEAQ come from the germline V gene (reference sequence). TCRdb keeps only in-frame clones here, not all; method: immunoSEQ multiplex PCR. Here the sample spans around 100,000 clones, approximately 89% being singletons. The chain uses TRBV7-9 and TRBJ2-5; 10 bases agree with TRBD1. The TCR comes from a person aged 18 to 70 in good health. The sequencing input was blood. The CDR3 spells CASSLDGGTGAKETQYF. Written as DNA, the CDR3 is TGTGCCAGCAGCTTAGATGGGGGGACAGGGGCGAAAGAGACCCAGTACTTC.